These T cell receptor beta chains were read from a single sample in a study of blood T cell repertoires in COVID-19. Clones were read by immunoSEQ multiplex PCR, and TCRdb kept only the in-frame ones, dropping some. The table shows fewer than 120,000 clones, with about 79% occurring only once. The sample was peripheral blood. The receptor source for this set is a woman aged 80 or over with active or convalescent COVID-19. CDR3s include the opening cysteine and the closing phenylalanine or tryptophan. D genes are given only for firm matches. Rows give clone size only sometimes, using once, few, many, or a class for an expanded clone.

D	J	size	length	V	DNA	CDR3
NA	TRBJ2-1	NA	13	TRBV28	TGTGCCGCTCTCGGTTACTCCTACAATGAGCAGTTCTTC	CAALGYSYNEQFF
TRBD2	TRBJ2-3	NA	17	TRBV7-8	TGTGCCAGCAGCCCCGCGCGCATAGCGGGATACGATGATACGCAGTATTTT	CASSPARIAGYDDTQYF
NA	TRBJ2-7	NA	18	TRBV12-5	TGTGCTAGTGGTTTGGTACGCTTCCGGGGGGCAAAGGGGTACGAGCAGTACTTC	CASGLVRFRGAKGYEQYF
TRBD2	TRBJ2-3	NA	17	TRBV10-3	TGTGCCATCAGGGAGCGGGAGGGCCAATGGGACACAGATACGCAGTATTTT	CAIREREGQWDTDTQYF
TRBD1	TRBJ1-2	NA	14	TRBV5-6	TGTGCCACCCTAAGACAGGGGATGGGCCATGGCTACACCTTC	CATLRQGMGHGYTF
NA	TRBJ1-1	NA	15	TRBV4-2	TGTGCCAGCAGCCAGTACCGGGACAAGAACACTGAAGCTTTCTTT	CASSQYRDKNTEAFF
TRBD2	TRBJ2-7	NA	12	TRBV11-3	TGTGCTTCGAGTGGGGGGGACTACGAGCAGTACTTC	CASSGGDYEQYF
NA	TRBJ1-6	NA	15	TRBV18	TGTGCCAGCTCACAGGGGACTAATAAGGGTTCACCCCTCCACTTT	CASSQGTNKGSPLHF
NA	TRBJ1-1	few	13	TRBV6-1	TGTGCCAGCGGTGAAAGGAGCTACACTGAAGCTTTCTTT	CASGERSYTEAFF
NA	TRBJ2-5	NA	14	TRBV7-9	TGTGCCAGCAGCCGCCCCGCGGGCCAAGAGACCCAGTACTTC	CASSRPAGQETQYF
NA	TRBJ1-4	NA	15	TRBV25-1	TGTGCCAGCAGTACGGGGGGAAGGGCTAATGAAAAACTGTTTTTT	CASSTGGRANEKLFF
TRBD1	TRBJ1-5	NA	15	TRBV19	TGTGCCAGTAGACTGGACAGGGGAAGCAATCAGCCCCAGCATTTT	CASRLDRGSNQPQHF
NA	TRBJ1-2	NA	16	TRBV29-1	TGCAGCGTTGTAGTTGGACAGCGCGCCAGTGTGGGTGGCTACACCTTC	CSVVVGQRASVGGYTF
TRBD1	TRBJ2-1	few	15	TRBV5-1	TGCGCCAGCAGCTGGGACAGGGGCTCCTACAATGAGCAGTTCTTC	CASSWDRGSYNEQFF
NA	TRBJ1-1	NA	14	TRBV5-1	TGCGCCAGCAGTCCCGGTACAGGAAACACTGAAGCTTTCTTT	CASSPGTGNTEAFF
NA	TRBJ2-5	few	13	TRBV11-3	TGTGCCAGCAGCTCCAGGGCAGGGGAGACCCAGTACTTC	CASSSRAGETQYF
NA	TRBJ1-4	NA	15	TRBV7-2	TGTGCCAGCAGCCCCGGGGGGGGCGCGAGTGGGAAACTGTTTTTT	CASSPGGGASGKLFF
NA	TRBJ2-5	NA	15	TRBV5-1	TGCGCCAGCAGCAGGGAGCCGGGAGCGAGAGAGACCCAGTACTTC	CASSREPGARETQYF
TRBD2	TRBJ2-3	NA	16	TRBV24-1	TGTGCCACCAGTGATAATCAAGCGGGAGGCACAGATACGCAGTATTTT	CATSDNQAGGTDTQYF
NA	TRBJ2-3	NA	15	TRBV28	TGTGCCAGCAGCCGGGCGGCTAGCGGCACAGATACGCAGTATTTT	CASSRAASGTDTQYF
TRBD2	TRBJ2-1	NA	16	TRBV6-2/TRBV6-3	TGTGCCAGCAGTTATTTTGGACTAGCGGGAGTCGATGAGCAGTTCTTC	CASSYFGLAGVDEQFF
NA	TRBJ1-1	NA	14	TRBV7-8	TGTGCCAGCAGCTTAGGAGCAGGGGTCACTGAAGCTTTCTTT	CASSLGAGVTEAFF
NA	TRBJ2-7	few	14	TRBV28	TGTGCCAGCAGTTATCCGGGACTTAACTACGAGCAGTACTTC	CASSYPGLNYEQYF
NA	TRBJ1-5	NA	14	TRBV2	TGTGCCAGCAGGGCCGGGGGTGGTTATCAGCCCCAGCATTTT	CASRAGGGYQPQHF
NA	TRBJ2-2	few	16	TRBV7-8	TGTGCCAGCAGCTTAAGGAGACTTTCTAACACCGGGGAGCTGTTTTTT	CASSLRRLSNTGELFF
TRBD2	TRBJ2-3	NA	19	TRBV19	TGTGCCAGTAGCCCCTACCCGGGACTAGCGGGAGGGTCCACAGATACGCAGTATTTT	CASSPYPGLAGGSTDTQYF
TRBD2	TRBJ2-2	NA	18	TRBV11-3	TGTGCCACCCCGCGGGGCGGGAGGCCCTCATCGAACACCGGGGAGCTGTTTTTT	CATPRGGRPSSNTGELFF
NA	TRBJ1-2	NA	14	TRBV2	TGTGCCAGCAGTGAAGGCGGATCGCCTATGGGCTACACCTTC	CASSEGGSPMGYTF